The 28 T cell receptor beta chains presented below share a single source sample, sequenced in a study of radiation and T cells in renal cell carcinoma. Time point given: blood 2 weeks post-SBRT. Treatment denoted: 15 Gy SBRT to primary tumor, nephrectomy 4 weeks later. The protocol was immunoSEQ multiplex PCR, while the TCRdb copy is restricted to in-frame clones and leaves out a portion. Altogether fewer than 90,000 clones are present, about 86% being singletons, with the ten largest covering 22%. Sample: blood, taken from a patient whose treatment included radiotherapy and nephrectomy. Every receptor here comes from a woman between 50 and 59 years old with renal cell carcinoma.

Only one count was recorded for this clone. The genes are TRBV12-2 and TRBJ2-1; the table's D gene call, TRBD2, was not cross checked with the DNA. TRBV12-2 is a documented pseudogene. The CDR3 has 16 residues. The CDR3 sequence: CASRIRSPRSYNEQFF. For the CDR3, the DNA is TGTGCAAGTCGCATAAGGAGTCCTCGGTCCTACAATGAGCAGTTCTTC.

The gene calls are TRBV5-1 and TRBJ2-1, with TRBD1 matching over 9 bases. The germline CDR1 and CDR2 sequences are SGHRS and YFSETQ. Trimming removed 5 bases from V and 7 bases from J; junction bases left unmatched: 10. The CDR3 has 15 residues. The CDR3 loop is CASRPRDRARNEQFF. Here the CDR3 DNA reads TGCGCCAGCAGACCTCGGGACAGGGCTAGGAATGAGCAGTTCTTC.

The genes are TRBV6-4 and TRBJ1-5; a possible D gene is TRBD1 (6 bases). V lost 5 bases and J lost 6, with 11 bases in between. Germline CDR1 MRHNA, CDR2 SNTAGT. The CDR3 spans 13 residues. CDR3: CASSLGGGQPQHF. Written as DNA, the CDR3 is TGTGCCAGCAGTCTCGGAGGGGGTCAGCCCCAGCATTTT.

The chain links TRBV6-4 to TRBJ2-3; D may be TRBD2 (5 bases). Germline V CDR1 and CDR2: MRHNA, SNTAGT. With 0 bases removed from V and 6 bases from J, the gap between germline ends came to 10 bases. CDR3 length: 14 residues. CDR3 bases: TGTGCCAGCAGTGACTCCTCTAGGAGGGATACGCAGTATTTT. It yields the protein CASSDSSRRDTQYF.

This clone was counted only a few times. The CDR3 region is CASSQSNSGNTIYF. The CDR3 DNA sequence: TGCGCCAGCAGCCAGTCTAATTCGGGAAACACCATATATTTT. V and J are TRBV4-3 and TRBJ1-3; D gene unclear. V gave up 3 bases and J gave up 4 bases, with 10 bases separating them. CDR1 and CDR2 (germline): LGHNA, YSLEER. The CDR3 contains 14 residues.

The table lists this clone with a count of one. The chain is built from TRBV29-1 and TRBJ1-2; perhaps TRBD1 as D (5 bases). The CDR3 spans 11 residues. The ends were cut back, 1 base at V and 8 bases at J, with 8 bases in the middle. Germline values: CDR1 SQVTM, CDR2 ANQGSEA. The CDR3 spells CSVEGGDGYTF. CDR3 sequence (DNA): TGCAGCGTTGAAGGGGGGGACGGCTACACCTTC.

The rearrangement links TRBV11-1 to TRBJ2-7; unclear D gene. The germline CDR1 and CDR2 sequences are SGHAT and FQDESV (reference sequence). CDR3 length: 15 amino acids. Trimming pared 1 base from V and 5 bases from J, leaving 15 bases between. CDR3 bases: TGTGCCAGCAGCTTAGGACGAGAGTCAATCAACGAGCAGTACTTC. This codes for CASSLGRESINEQYF.

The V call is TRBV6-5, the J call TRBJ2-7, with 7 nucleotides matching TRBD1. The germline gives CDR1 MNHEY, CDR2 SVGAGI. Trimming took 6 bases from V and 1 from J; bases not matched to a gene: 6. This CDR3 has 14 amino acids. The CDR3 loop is CASRGTGESYEQYF. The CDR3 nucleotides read TGTGCCAGCAGGGGCACAGGGGAGTCCTACGAGCAGTACTTC.

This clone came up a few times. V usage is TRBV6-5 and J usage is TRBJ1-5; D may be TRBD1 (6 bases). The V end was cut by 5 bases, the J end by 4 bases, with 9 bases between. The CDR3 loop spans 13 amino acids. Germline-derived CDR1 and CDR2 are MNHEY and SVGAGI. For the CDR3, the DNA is TGTGCCAGCAGTCGCGGGACAAATCAGCCCCAGCATTTT. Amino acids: CASSRGTNQPQHF.

CDR3 nucleotides: TGTGCCAGCAGCTCCGATCGGGTAGGGAGCTCCTACGAGCAGTACTTC. The encoded protein is CASSSDRVGSSYEQYF. The gene calls are TRBV7-9 and TRBJ2-7, with TRBD2 as a possible D gene (5 bases). The CDR3 contains 16 residues. Germline assignment: CDR1 SEHNR and CDR2 FQNEAQ (reference sequence). The ends were cut back, 4 bases at V and 0 bases at J, with 16 bases in the middle.

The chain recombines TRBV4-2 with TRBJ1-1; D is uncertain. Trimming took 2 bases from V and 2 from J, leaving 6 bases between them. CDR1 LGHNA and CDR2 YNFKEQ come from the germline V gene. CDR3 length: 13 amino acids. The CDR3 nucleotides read TGTGCCAGCAGCCAATACGGTAACACTGAAGCTTTCTTT. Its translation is CASSQYGNTEAFF.

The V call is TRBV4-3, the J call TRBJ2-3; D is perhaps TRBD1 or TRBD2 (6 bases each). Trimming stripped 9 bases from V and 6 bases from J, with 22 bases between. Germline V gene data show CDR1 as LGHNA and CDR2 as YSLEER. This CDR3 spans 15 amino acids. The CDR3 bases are TGCGCCAGACTTCGGGGGCGGGCCCCGCCGGATACGCAGTATTTT. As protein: CARLRGRAPPDTQYF.

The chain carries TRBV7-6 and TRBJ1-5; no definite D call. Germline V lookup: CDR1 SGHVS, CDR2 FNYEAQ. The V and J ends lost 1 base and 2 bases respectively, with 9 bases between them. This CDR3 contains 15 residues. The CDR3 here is CASSLGPAGNQPQHF. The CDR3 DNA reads TGTGCCAGCAGCTTAGGCCCGGCTGGCAATCAGCCCCAGCATTTT.

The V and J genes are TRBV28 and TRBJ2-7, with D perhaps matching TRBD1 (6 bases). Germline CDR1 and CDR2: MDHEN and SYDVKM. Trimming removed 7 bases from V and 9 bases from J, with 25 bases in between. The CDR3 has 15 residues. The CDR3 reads CASTLRGQVGVRQYF. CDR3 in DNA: TGTGCCAGCACCTTACGGGGACAAGTGGGCGTCAGGCAGTACTTC.

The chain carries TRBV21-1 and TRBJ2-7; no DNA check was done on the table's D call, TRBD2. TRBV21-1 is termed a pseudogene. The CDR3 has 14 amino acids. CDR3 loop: CASFQAGSTYEQYF. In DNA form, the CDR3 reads TGTGCCAGCTTCCAGGCGGGAAGTACCTACGAGCAGTACTTC.

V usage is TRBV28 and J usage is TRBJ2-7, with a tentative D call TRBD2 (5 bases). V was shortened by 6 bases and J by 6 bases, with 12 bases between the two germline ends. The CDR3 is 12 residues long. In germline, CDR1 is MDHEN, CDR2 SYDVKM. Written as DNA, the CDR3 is TGTGCCAGCAGGGAATCGGAGGCCGAGCAGTACTTC. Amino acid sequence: CASRESEAEQYF.

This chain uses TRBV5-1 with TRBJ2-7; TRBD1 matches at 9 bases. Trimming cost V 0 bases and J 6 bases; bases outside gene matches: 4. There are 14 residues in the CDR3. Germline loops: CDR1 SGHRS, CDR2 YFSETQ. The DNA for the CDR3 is TGCGCCAGCAGCTTGGCCGGACAGGGGTTCGAGCAGTACTTC. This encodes CASSLAGQGFEQYF.

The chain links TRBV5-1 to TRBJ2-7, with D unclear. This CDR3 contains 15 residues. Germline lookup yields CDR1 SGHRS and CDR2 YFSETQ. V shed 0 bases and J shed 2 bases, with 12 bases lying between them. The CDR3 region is CASSLAETGTYEQYF. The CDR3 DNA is TGCGCCAGCAGCTTGGCCGAGACGGGTACCTACGAGCAGTACTTC. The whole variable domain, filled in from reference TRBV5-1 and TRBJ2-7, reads KAGVTQTPRYLIKTRGQQVTLSCSPISGHRSVSWYQQTPGQGLQFLFEYFSETQRNKGNFPGRFSGRQFSNSRSEMNVSTLELGDSALYLCASSLAETGTYEQYFGPGTRLTVT.

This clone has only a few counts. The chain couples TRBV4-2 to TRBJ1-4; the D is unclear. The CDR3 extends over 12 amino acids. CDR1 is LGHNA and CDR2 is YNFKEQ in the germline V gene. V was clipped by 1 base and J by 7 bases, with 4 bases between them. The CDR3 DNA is TGTGCCAGCAGCCAAGGAAGTGAAAAACTGTTTTTT. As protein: CASSQGSEKLFF.

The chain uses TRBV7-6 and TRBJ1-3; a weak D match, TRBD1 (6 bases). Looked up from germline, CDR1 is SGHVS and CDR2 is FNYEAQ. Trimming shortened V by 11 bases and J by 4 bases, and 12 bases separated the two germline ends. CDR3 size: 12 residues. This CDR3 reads CAGTGPGNTIYF. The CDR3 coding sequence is TGTGCCGGTACAGGGCCCGGAAACACCATATATTTT.

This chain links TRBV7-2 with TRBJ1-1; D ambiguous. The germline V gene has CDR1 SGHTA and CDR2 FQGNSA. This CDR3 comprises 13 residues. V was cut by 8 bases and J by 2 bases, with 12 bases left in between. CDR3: CASGREANTEAFF. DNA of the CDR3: TGTGCCAGCGGACGCGAAGCCAACACTGAAGCTTTCTTT.

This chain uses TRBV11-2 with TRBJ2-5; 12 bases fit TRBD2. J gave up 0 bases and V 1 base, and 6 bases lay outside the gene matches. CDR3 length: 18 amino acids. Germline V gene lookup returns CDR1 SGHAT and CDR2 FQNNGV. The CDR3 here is CASSLGPTSGGHQETQYF. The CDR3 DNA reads TGTGCCAGCAGCTTAGGTCCGACTAGCGGGGGACACCAAGAGACCCAGTACTTC.

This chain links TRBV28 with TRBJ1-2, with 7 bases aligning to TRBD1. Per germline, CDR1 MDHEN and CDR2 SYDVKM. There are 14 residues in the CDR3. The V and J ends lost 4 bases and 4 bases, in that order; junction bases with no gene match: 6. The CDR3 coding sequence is TGTGCCAGCAGTTCCCAGGGGGTCGGCTATGGCTACACCTTC. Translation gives CASSSQGVGYGYTF.

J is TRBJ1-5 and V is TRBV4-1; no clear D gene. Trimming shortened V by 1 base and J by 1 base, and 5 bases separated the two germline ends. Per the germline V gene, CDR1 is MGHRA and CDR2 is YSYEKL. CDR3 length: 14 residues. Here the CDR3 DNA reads TGCGCCAGCAGCCAAGGACGGAGCAATCAGCCCCAGCATTTT. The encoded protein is CASSQGRSNQPQHF.

The CDR3 protein is CASSKKNYNSPLHF. CDR3 in DNA: TGTGCCAGCAGTAAAAAGAACTATAATTCACCCCTCCACTTT. J is TRBJ1-6 and V is TRBV7-2; unclear D gene. V lost 6 bases and J 3 bases, leaving 9 bases between the germline ends. The germline V gene encodes CDR1 SGHTA and CDR2 FQGNSA. There are 14 residues in the CDR3.

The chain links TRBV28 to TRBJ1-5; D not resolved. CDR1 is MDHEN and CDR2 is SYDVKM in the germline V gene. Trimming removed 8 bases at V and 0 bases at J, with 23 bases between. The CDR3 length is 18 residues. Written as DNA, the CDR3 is TGTGCCAGCCTTAAGTTACAAATGTCGGCAAATAGCAATCAGCCCCAGCATTTT. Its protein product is CASLKLQMSANSNQPQHF.

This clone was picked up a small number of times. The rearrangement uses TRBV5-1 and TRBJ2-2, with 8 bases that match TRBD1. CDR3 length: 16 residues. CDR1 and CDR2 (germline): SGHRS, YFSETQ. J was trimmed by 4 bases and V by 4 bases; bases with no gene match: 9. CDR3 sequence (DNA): TGCGCCAGCAGCCGTACAGGGGGTACGGCCACCGGGGAGCTGTTTTTT. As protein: CASSRTGGTATGELFF. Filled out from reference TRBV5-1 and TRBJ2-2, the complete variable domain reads KAGVTQTPRYLIKTRGQQVTLSCSPISGHRSVSWYQQTPGQGLQFLFEYFSETQRNKGNFPGRFSGRQFSNSRSEMNVSTLELGDSALYLCASSRTGGTATGELFFGEGSRLTVL.

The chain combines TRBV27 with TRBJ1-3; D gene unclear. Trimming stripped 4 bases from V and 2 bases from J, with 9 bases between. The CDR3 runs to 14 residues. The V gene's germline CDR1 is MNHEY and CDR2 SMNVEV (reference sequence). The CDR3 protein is CASSSRGTGNTIYF. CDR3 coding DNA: TGTGCCAGCAGTTCACGCGGTACTGGAAACACCATATATTTT.